Included here is one TCR beta chain sequence, with context. The data derive from a study of blood T cell repertoires in COVID-19. Clones were read by immunoSEQ multiplex PCR, and TCRdb kept only the in-frame ones, dropping some. The repertoire includes 250,000 or so clones, around 81% of them detected once, and around 3.6% sits in the top ten. The sample consisted of PBMCs or T cells enriched from blood (not recorded which). The receptor was derived from a man aged 50-59 years who had recovered from COVID-19.

This CDR3 is CASSQVAGPSTDTQYF. CDR3 in DNA: TGCGCCAGCAGCCAAGTCGCGGGGCCTAGCACAGATACGCAGTATTTT. The genes are TRBV4-1 and TRBJ2-3, with D perhaps TRBD2 (6 bases). CDR1 and CDR2 (germline): MGHRA, YSYEKL. The germline V and J ends were trimmed by 1 base and 0 bases, with 11 bases remaining between them. The CDR3 runs to 16 residues.